What follows are 29 T cell receptor beta chains derived from one specimen sequenced in a study of vaccination and CD4 T cells after COVID-19. Treatment: roughly nine-day PBMC culture with coronavirus spike peptide pools or control peptides (ViraFEST assay). Cultured CD4+ T-cell DNA underwent Oncomine TCR Beta short-read sequencing. TCRdb independently ran MiXCR on the PCR reads; one entry per CDR3 protein. The data show around 18,000 distinct CDR3 sequences, about 56% seen once. What these receptors recognize is not known. Sequences were derived from CD4+ T cells from blood, cultured in vitro, sampled before SARS-CoV-2 vaccination. These receptors were taken from a human donor who had recovered from COVID-19.

DNA of the CDR3: TGTGCCAGCAGCTTAGAGAGGGGGAAGATTCTGTTTTTT. Translated: CASSLERGKILFF. The V call is TRBV7-9, the J call TRBJ1-4, with D possibly being TRBD1 (6 bases). The CDR3 spans 13 residues. Trimming shortened V by 1 base and J by 14 bases, and 14 bases separated the two germline ends. Germline V gives CDR1 SEHNR, CDR2 FQNEAQ (reference sequence).

The chain links TRBV20-1 to TRBJ2-6; D gene uncertain. Looked up from germline, CDR1 is DFQATT and CDR2 is SNEGSKA (reference sequence). V dropped 2 bases and J dropped 0 bases, with 11 bases sitting between them. The CDR3 loop spans 16 amino acids. The CDR3 DNA reads TGCAGTGCTAGACTCCCCCGGCACTCTGGGGCCAACGTCCTGACTTTC. Translation: CSARLPRHSGANVLTF.

The rearrangement links TRBV2 to TRBJ2-7; D may be TRBD1 or TRBD2 (6 bases each). The V and J ends lost 9 bases and 4 bases respectively, with 19 bases between them. The CDR3 runs to 14 residues. Germline CDR1 and CDR2: SNHLY and FYNNEI. The CDR3 DNA sequence: TGTGCCAGTAGGAGGGGAGGCAGGGGTTACGAGCAGTACTTC. It is translated as CASRRGGRGYEQYF.

V is TRBV20-1 and J is TRBJ2-7; TRBD2 aligns across 10 bases. This CDR3 has 17 amino acids. The germline gives CDR1 DFQATT, CDR2 SNEGSKA (reference sequence). Trimming cost V 5 bases and J 2 bases; bases outside gene matches: 15. CDR3: CSASTGTSDQFAYEQYF. The CDR3 region has the DNA TGCAGTGCTTCGACCGGGACTAGCGACCAATTTGCCTACGAGCAGTACTTC.

CDR3 residues: CSARGYRRVPARANTGELFF. The DNA for the CDR3 is TGCAGTGCTAGAGGTTACAGGCGGGTACCGGCCCGCGCCAACACCGGGGAGCTGTTTTTT. The chain recombines TRBV20-1 with TRBJ2-2, with D perhaps TRBD1 or TRBD2 (5 bases each). The CDR3 runs 20 residues. V lost 1 base, J lost 2 bases, and 26 bases lay in between. Germline V gene sequence: CDR1 DFQATT, CDR2 SNEGSKA (reference sequence).

The chain carries TRBV7-9 and TRBJ2-3; 10 nucleotides agree with TRBD2. The CDR3 extends over 15 amino acids. Germline V CDR1 and CDR2: SEHNR, FQNEAQ (reference sequence). J gave up 1 base and V 5 bases, and 3 bases lay outside the gene matches. CDR3 sequence reads: CASSAGLAGTDTQYF. As DNA, the CDR3 is TGTGCCAGCAGCGCCGGACTAGCGGGCACAGATACGCAGTATTTT.

The rearrangement links TRBV5-1 to TRBJ2-2; D gene ambiguous. Trimming shortened V by 3 bases and J by 6 bases, and 15 bases separated the two germline ends. CDR3 length: 15 residues. Germline V gene lookup returns CDR1 SGHRS and CDR2 YFSETQ. CDR3 DNA: TGCGCCAGCAGCTACTGGACCCATGCGGCCGGGGAGCTGTTTTTT. Translating it yields CASSYWTHAAGELFF.

The chain uses TRBV4-3 and TRBJ2-7; 9 bases are shared with TRBD2. Trimming at V came to 1 base and at J to 7 bases, leaving 11 bases not matched to a gene. CDR1 LGHNA and CDR2 YSLEER come from the germline V gene. This CDR3 is built from 16 residues. CDR3 sequence (DNA): TGCGCCAGCAGCCAAGGGGCAACTAGCGGGTCGGGAGAGCAGTACTTC. It translates to CASSQGATSGSGEQYF.

The V and J genes are TRBV6-2 or TRBV6-3 and TRBJ2-1, with D uncertain. The CDR3 is 13 amino acids. From germline, CDR1 is MNHEY and CDR2 SVGEGT. V was pared by 3 bases and J by 9 bases, with 12 bases between. The CDR3 protein is CASSYQHSSEQFF. CDR3 DNA: TGTGCCAGCAGTTATCAGCATTCGAGTGAGCAGTTCTTC.

This clonotype is medium-sized. The CDR3 is CASSAGAGGPLTETQYF. The CDR3 coding sequence is TGTGCCAGCAGCGCGGGGGCGGGAGGGCCCTTAACAGAGACCCAGTACTTC. The rearrangement joins TRBV9 to TRBJ2-5; 9 bases map to TRBD2. CDR1 is SGDLS, CDR2 YYNGEE, per germline. This CDR3 has 17 amino acids. With 3 bases clipped from V and 4 bases from J, the junction kept 13 bases outside the gene matches.

This chain uses TRBV9 with TRBJ1-6; D call uncertain. The length of the CDR3 is 14 residues. Trimming shortened V by 4 bases and J by 9 bases, and 14 bases separated the two germline ends. Germline V gives CDR1 SGDLS, CDR2 YYNGEE. The CDR3 here is CASSPGRFSSPLHF. CDR3 coding DNA: TGTGCCAGCAGCCCTGGGAGGTTTAGTTCACCCCTCCACTTT.

This chain joins TRBV27 and TRBJ2-3, with D perhaps matching TRBD2 (5 bases). V was shortened by 10 bases and J by 7 bases, with 21 bases between the two germline ends. The CDR3 sequence is 14 residues long. The V gene's germline CDR1 is MNHEY and CDR2 SMNVEV (reference sequence). CDR3 residues: CATPRGPRVNTQYF. CDR3 nucleotide sequence: TGTGCCACCCCCAGAGGGCCGAGGGTAAATACGCAGTATTTT.

The chain carries TRBV6-5 and TRBJ2-5; D is uncertain. Germline CDR1 MNHEY, CDR2 SVGAGI. The CDR3 is 12 residues long. Trimming pared 4 bases from V and 10 bases from J, leaving 13 bases between. The CDR3 protein is CASSLDQRDQYF. DNA of the CDR3: TGTGCCAGCAGTTTGGACCAGCGAGACCAGTACTTC.

The sample holds one count of this clonotype. The gene calls are TRBV6-2 or TRBV6-3 and TRBJ2-3; either TRBD1 or TRBD2 may fit D (5 bases each). Germline-derived CDR1 and CDR2 are MNHEY and SVGEGT. V gave up 10 bases and J gave up 1 base, with 12 bases separating them. CDR3 size: 13 residues. CDR3 sequence: CATREGRTDTQYF. CDR3 in DNA: TGTGCCACCAGAGAGGGACGCACAGATACGCAGTATTTT.

J is TRBJ1-2 and V is TRBV6-2 or TRBV6-3; D remains ambiguous. V lost 6 bases to trimming and J lost 8 bases, with 16 bases between them. Germline-derived CDR1 and CDR2 are MNHEY and SVGEGT. CDR3 length: 13 residues. The CDR3 DNA reads as TGTGCCAGCAGCCTGGGCTCGTCGTCGGGCTACACCTTC. Residues: CASSLGSSSGYTF.

This clonotype occurred a few times. CDR3 DNA: TGTGCCAGCAGTTTTTCAAATCAGCCCCAGCATTTT. Translation: CASSFSNQPQHF. The chain joins TRBV12-3 or TRBV12-4 to TRBJ1-5; D unresolved. V shed 3 bases and J shed 4 bases, with 4 bases lying between them. This CDR3 is built from 12 residues.

V is TRBV5-4 and J is TRBJ2-7; no definite D call. Per the germline V gene, CDR1 is SGHNT and CDR2 is YYREEE (reference sequence). The CDR3 consists of 14 residues. The V and J ends lost 4 bases and 6 bases respectively, with 17 bases between them. CDR3 sequence: CASSPSDGPVEQYF. CDR3 DNA: TGTGCCAGCAGCCCTTCTGACGGACCGGTCGAGCAGTACTTC.

The gene calls are TRBV28 and TRBJ1-1, with TRBD1 as a possible D gene (5 bases). V lost 8 bases, J lost 1 base, and 8 bases lay in between. The length of the CDR3 is 12 residues. From germline, CDR1 is MDHEN and CDR2 SYDVKM. This CDR3 reads CASLGGNTEAFF. In DNA, the CDR3 is TGTGCCAGCCTCGGGGGGAACACTGAAGCTTTCTTT.

The chain has TRBV20-1 and TRBJ1-4, with D possibly being TRBD1 (5 bases). Germline V lookup: CDR1 DFQATT, CDR2 SNEGSKA (reference sequence). The CDR3 contains 13 residues. With 1 base removed from V and 10 bases from J, the gap between germline ends came to 13 bases. CDR3 bases: TGCAGTGCTAGAGCCGGGGGGTCCGGAAAACTGTTTTTT. It is translated as CSARAGGSGKLFF.

The chain has TRBV20-1 and TRBJ2-3, with D possibly being TRBD1 or TRBD2 (6 bases each). Trimming removed 0 bases from V and 0 bases from J, with 13 bases in between. This CDR3 region has 16 residues. The germline gives CDR1 DFQATT, CDR2 SNEGSKA (reference sequence). For the CDR3, the DNA is TGCAGTGCTAGAGATCTAGTGGGGGGCAGCACAGATACGCAGTATTTT. Translating it yields CSARDLVGGSTDTQYF.

This chain connects TRBV5-1 to TRBJ2-5, with TRBD2 identical over 13 bases. This CDR3 is built from 16 residues. The V gene's germline CDR1 is SGHRS and CDR2 YFSETQ. V shed 4 bases, J shed 5 bases, and the junction held 8 bases outside the gene matches. The CDR3 protein is CASSERGLAGVETQYF. For the CDR3, the DNA is TGCGCCAGCAGCGAGAGAGGACTAGCGGGAGTCGAGACCCAGTACTTC.

The chain joins TRBV7-2 to TRBJ1-6, with TRBD1 identical over 8 bases. The germline gives CDR1 SGHTA, CDR2 FQGNSA. V shed 2 bases, J shed 7 bases, and the junction held 7 bases outside the gene matches. The CDR3 covers 16 residues. CDR3 DNA sequence: TGTGCCAGCAGCTTATTTGGGGGACAGGCCAATTCACCCCTCCACTTT. This translates into CASSLFGGQANSPLHF.

The J gene is TRBJ2-3, the V gene TRBV20-1; unclear D gene. With 0 bases removed from V and 0 bases from J, the gap between germline ends came to 10 bases. Germline V lookup: CDR1 DFQATT, CDR2 SNEGSKA (reference sequence). The CDR3 loop spans 15 amino acids. Written as DNA, the CDR3 is TGCAGTGCTAGAGAGGGCCCCGCTAGCACAGATACGCAGTATTTT. This translates into CSAREGPASTDTQYF.

V usage is TRBV28 and J usage is TRBJ2-2, with 10 positions matching TRBD2. Germline V gives CDR1 MDHEN, CDR2 SYDVKM. CDR3 size: 16 residues. With V trimmed by 6 bases and J by 3 bases, 7 bases remained unmatched. CDR3 coding DNA: TGTGCCAGCAGGTCTGCCCTAGCGGGAGACACCGGGGAGCTGTTTTTT. Its protein product is CASRSALAGDTGELFF.

The chain uses TRBV7-3 and TRBJ2-5; tentatively, D is TRBD2 (6 bases). The CDR3 covers 15 residues. Trimming left V 2 bases short and J 4 bases short, with 14 bases between. From germline, CDR1 is SGHTA and CDR2 FQGTGA. In DNA, the CDR3 is TGTGCCAGCAGCTTATTTGAGGGAGGTACAGAGACCCAGTACTTC. Amino acid sequence: CASSLFEGGTETQYF.

The V gene is TRBV6-1, the J gene TRBJ2-7; the D gene could be TRBD1 or TRBD2 (5 bases each). The CDR3 loop spans 13 amino acids. The V gene's germline CDR1 is MNHNS and CDR2 SASEGT. V was clipped by 2 bases and J by 6 bases, with 11 bases between them. Written as DNA, the CDR3 is TGTGCCAGCAGTGAAAGATGGGGGAGCGAGCAGTACTTC. It is translated as CASSERWGSEQYF.

The rearrangement uses TRBV9 and TRBJ2-3, with 9 nucleotides matching TRBD2. The CDR3 runs to 15 residues. J lost 8 bases, V lost 4 bases, and 11 bases had no gene match. Germline loops: CDR1 SGDLS, CDR2 YYNGEE. The CDR3 is CASSYSGRNPGTQYF. The CDR3 coding sequence is TGTGCCAGCAGCTATAGCGGGAGAAACCCAGGTACGCAGTATTTT.

There are a few counts of this clonotype. The chain is built from TRBV5-4 and TRBJ1-5; D uncertain. The CDR3 is made up of 16 amino acids. The germline gives CDR1 SGHNT, CDR2 YYREEE (reference sequence). V lost 8 bases and J 0 bases, leaving 18 bases between the germline ends. The chain's CDR3 is CASQFCTPYSNQPQHF. The CDR3 DNA is TGTGCCAGTCAATTTTGCACTCCTTATAGCAATCAGCCCCAGCATTTT. Filled out from reference TRBV5-4 and TRBJ1-5, the complete variable domain reads ETGVTQSPTHLIKTRGQQVTLRCSSQSGHNTVSWYQQALGQGPQFIFQYYREEENGRGNFPPRFSGLQFPNYSSELNVNALELDDSALYLCASQFCTPYSNQPQHFGDGTRLSIL.

This clonotype showed up just a few times. This chain uses TRBV6-2 or TRBV6-3 with TRBJ2-2; no reliable D call. Germline CDR1 and CDR2: MNHEY and SVGEGT. The CDR3 spans 13 residues. Trimming took 2 bases from V and 3 from J, leaving 4 bases between them. The CDR3 loop is CASSYTDTGELFF. In nucleotides, the CDR3 is TGTGCCAGCAGTTACACGGACACCGGGGAGCTGTTTTTT.